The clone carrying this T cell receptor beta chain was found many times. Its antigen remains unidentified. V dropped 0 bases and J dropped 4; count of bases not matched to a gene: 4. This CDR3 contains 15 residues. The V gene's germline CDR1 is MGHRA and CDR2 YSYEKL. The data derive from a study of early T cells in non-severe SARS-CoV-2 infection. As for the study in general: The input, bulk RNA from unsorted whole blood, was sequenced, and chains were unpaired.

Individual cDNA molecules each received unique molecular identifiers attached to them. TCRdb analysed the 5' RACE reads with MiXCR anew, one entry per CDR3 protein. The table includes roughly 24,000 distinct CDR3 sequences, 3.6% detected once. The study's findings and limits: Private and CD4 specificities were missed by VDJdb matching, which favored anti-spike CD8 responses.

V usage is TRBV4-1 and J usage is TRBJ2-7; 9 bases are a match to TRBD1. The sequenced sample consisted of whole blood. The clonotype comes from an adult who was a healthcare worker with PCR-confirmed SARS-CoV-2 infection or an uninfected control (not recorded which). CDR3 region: CASSQDSGQGYEQYF. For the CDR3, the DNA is TGCGCCAGCAGCCAAGATTCGGGACAGGGTTACGAGCAGTACTTC.